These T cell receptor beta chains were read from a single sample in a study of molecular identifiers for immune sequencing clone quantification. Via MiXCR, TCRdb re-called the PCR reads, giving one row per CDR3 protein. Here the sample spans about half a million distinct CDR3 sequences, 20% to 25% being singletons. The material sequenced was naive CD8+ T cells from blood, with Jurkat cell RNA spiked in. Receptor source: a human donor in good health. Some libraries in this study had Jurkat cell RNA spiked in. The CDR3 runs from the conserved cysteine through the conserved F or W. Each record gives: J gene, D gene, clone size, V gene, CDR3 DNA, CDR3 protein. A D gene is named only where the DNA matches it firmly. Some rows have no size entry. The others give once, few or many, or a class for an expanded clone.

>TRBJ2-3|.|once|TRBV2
TGTGCCAGCACCCACTCTAGGGTAGCGCAAAGCACAGATACGCAGTATTTT
CASTHSRVAQSTDTQYF
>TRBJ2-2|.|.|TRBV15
TGTGCCACCAGCAGAGAAGGTATTACAACCGGGGAGCTGTTTTTT
CATSREGITTGELFF
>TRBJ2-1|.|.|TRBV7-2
TGTGCCAGCAGCTTAGGGGGGGCTTTAAATGAGCAGTTCTTC
CASSLGGALNEQFF
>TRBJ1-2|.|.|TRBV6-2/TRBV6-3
TGTGCCAGCCTACCGGGACACGGACTCGACTGCACCTTC
CASLPGHGLDCTF
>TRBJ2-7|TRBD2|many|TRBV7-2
TGTGCCAGCAGCCGTGCTACCGGGACTAGAGCCTACGAGCAGTACTTC
CASSRATGTRAYEQYF
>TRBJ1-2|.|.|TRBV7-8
TGTGCCAGCAGCCTGGGACCCGACAGAAATGGCTACACCTTC
CASSLGPDRNGYTF
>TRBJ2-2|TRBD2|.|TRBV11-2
TGTGCCAGCAGCTACCTAGCGGGAGAGAACACCGGGGAGCTGTTTTTT
CASSYLAGENTGELFF
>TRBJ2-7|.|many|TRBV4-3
TGCGCCAGCAGCGAACGGGACTCCTTGGAAGAGCAGTACTTC
CASSERDSLEEQYF
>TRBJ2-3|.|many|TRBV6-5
TGTGCCAGCAGTAAAACAGGGTCAGATACGCAGTATTTT
CASSKTGSDTQYF
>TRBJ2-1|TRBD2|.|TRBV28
TGTGCCAGCAGGGGAGCTACTAGCGTCAGGTTCTTC
CASRGATSVRFF
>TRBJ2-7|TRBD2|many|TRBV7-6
TGTGCCAGCAGCTTAGAACTAGCGGGAGTTTGGCACGAGCAGTACTTC
CASSLELAGVWHEQYF
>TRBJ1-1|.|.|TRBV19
TGTGCCAGTAGCGGGGGGCTATTGAACACTGAAGCTTTCTTT
CASSGGLLNTEAFF
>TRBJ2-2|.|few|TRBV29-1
TGCAGCGCGACCTCCGGGGCAGAGAACACCGGGGAGCTGTTTTTT
CSATSGAENTGELFF
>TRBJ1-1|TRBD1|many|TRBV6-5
TGTGCCAGCAGAATCCAGACAGGGGTGAACACTGAAGCTTTCTTT
CASRIQTGVNTEAFF
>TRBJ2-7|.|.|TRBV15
TGTGCCACCAGCAGAGTGGAGAGCTCCTACGAGCAGTACTTC
CATSRVESSYEQYF
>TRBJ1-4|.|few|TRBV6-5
TGTGCCAGCAGTTACTCAGGGGATTCGGCTAATGAAAAACTGTTTTTT
CASSYSGDSANEKLFF
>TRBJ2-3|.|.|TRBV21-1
TGTGCCAGCAGCAAAGCGCGGGAAGAGCCGAACACAGATACGCAGTATTTT
CASSKAREEPNTDTQYF
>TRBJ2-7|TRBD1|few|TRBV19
TGTGCCAGTAGTATAGGTGGACAGGGGTCCTACGAGCAGTACTTC
CASSIGGQGSYEQYF
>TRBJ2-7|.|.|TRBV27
TGTGCCAGCACCCCCTCGTCTGGTTTCCACGAGCAGTACTTC
CASTPSSGFHEQYF
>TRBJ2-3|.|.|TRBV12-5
TGTGCTAGTGCCACGACGGCAGGAGCTGGCACAGATACGCAGTATTTT
CASATTAGAGTDTQYF
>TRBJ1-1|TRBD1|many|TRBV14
TGTGCCAGCAGCGAATGGGCACAGGGGGCGAACACTGAAGCTTTCTTT
CASSEWAQGANTEAFF
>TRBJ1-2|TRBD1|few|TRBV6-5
TGTGCCAGCAGTTACTACCTTAGTGCACAGGGGGAGGGCTACACCTTC
CASSYYLSAQGEGYTF
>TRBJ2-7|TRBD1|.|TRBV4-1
TGCGCCAGCAGCCAGATATGGACAGGGGAATACTACGAGCAGTACTTC
CASSQIWTGEYYEQYF
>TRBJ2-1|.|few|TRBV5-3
TGTGCCAGCAGCACAACGGGACGCAATGAGCAGTTCTTC
CASSTTGRNEQFF
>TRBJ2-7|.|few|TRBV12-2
TGTGCAAGTCGCTGCCCTTCGAAGTGGGGGGGTTACTACGAGCAGTACTTC
CASRCPSKWGGYYEQYF
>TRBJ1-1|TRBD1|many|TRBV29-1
TGCAGCGGGCAGGGGGCTTCGACTGAAGCTTTCTTT
CSGQGASTEAFF
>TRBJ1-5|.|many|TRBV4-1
TGCGCCAGCAGCCAAGATTATCGCAATCAGCCCCAGCATTTT
CASSQDYRNQPQHF
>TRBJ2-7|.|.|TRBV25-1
TGTGCCAGCAGTGCCTTCAAGGAGCAGTACTTC
CASSAFKEQYF
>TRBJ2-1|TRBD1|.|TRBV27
TGTGCCAGCTCCGGGACAGGGGTATACAATGAGCAGTTCTTC
CASSGTGVYNEQFF
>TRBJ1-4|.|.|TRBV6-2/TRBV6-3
TGTGCCAGCAGTTACTCCGGACTTGAAGGTGAAAAACTGTTTTTT
CASSYSGLEGEKLFF
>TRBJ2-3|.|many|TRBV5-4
TGTGCCAGCAGCTTGAACCTAGCGACAAGCACAGATACGCAGTATTTT
CASSLNLATSTDTQYF
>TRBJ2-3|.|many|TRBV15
TGTGCCACCAGCAGAGGACCACCCAGCACAGATACGCAGTATTTT
CATSRGPPSTDTQYF
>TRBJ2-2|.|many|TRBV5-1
TGCGCCAGCAGCTCGCCAGCAGAACCGAACACCGGGGAGCTGTTTTTT
CASSSPAEPNTGELFF
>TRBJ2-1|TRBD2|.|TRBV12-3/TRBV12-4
TGTGCCAGCAGTCCCCGAGCTAGCGGTCCCTACAATGAGCAGTTCTTC
CASSPRASGPYNEQFF
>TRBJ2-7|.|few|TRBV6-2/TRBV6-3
TGTGCCAGCAGTCACGGCTTGAGTTCCTACGAGCAGTACTTC
CASSHGLSSYEQYF
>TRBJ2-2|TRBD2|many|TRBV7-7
TGTGCCAGCAGCTTAGTCCGGGAGGAGAACACCGGGGAGCTGTTTTTT
CASSLVREENTGELFF
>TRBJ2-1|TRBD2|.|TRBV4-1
TGCGCCAGCAGCTACCTTAGCGGGAGGGCTGATGAGCAGTTCTTC
CASSYLSGRADEQFF
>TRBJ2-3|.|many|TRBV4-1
TGCGCCAGCAGCCAGCGAAGGGACTCCACAGATACGCAGTATTTT
CASSQRRDSTDTQYF
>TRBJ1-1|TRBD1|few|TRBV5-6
TGTGCCAGCAGCTTGGAGGGACAGGGGGCTTGGGGCACTGAAGCTTTCTTT
CASSLEGQGAWGTEAFF
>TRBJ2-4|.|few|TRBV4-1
TGCGCCAGCAGCCAAGATCTGAGAAATCAACTAGCCAAAAACATTCAGTACTTC
CASSQDLRNQLAKNIQYF
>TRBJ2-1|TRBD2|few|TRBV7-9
TGTGCCAGCAGCCCCCTCACTAGCGGGAGTACTACCGAGCAGTTCTTC
CASSPLTSGSTTEQFF
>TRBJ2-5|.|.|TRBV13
TGTGCCAGCAGCTTGTTCCTAGCAGGGAACCCCCAAGAGACCCAGTACTTC
CASSLFLAGNPQETQYF
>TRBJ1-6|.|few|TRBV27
TGTGCCAGCTGGACGGCACAGGGTGACTCACCCCTCCACTTT
CASWTAQGDSPLHF
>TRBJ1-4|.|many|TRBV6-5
TGTGCCAGCAGTTACGGGACCACAGGGACGGATGAAAAACTGTTTTTT
CASSYGTTGTDEKLFF
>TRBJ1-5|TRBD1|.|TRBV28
TGTGCCAGCAGCACTACAGGGGTTCAGCCCCAGCATTTT
CASSTTGVQPQHF
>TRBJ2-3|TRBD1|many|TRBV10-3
TGTGCCATCAGTGAGTCGGACAGGGGATCAGATACGCAGTATTTT
CAISESDRGSDTQYF